The 13 T cell receptor beta chains reported below all come from one sample, sequenced in a study of Ad26.COV2.S vaccination and SARS-CoV-2 variants. Treatment indicated: some 20 received Ad26.COV2.S at low or high dose, single or two shots; 5 received placebo; per-sample allocation not given. After the first vaccine or placebo injection, samples were drawn on day 63. Sequenced by immunoSEQ multiplex PCR; TCRdb stores in-frame clones only, minus some. The sample records approximately 410,000 clones, roughly 90% being singletons. Specimen: peripheral blood, collected in a trial of Ad26.COV2.S vaccine versus placebo. These receptors were obtained from a person aged 18-60 years who received the Ad26.COV2.S COVID-19 vaccine or a placebo.

The chain uses TRBV5-5 and TRBJ2-2; D not certain. The CDR3 contains 14 residues. Trimming pared 2 bases from V and 4 bases from J, leaving 9 bases between. Germline V gives CDR1 SGHKS, CDR2 YYEKEE (reference sequence). DNA for the CDR3: TGTGCCAGCAGCTTCGTTCGTGGCACCGGGGAGCTGTTTTTT. It codes for CASSFVRGTGELFF.

The table lists this clone with a few counts. The chain combines TRBV7-2 with TRBJ1-3, with 10 bases identical to TRBD1. CDR3 size: 15 residues. Germline CDR1 is SGHTA and CDR2 is FQGNSA. V shed 5 bases and J 2 bases; nucleotides not matched to a gene: 3. CDR3 in DNA: TGTGCCAGCAGCCCAGGGACAGGGGCTGGAAACACCATATATTTT. It encodes CASSPGTGAGNTIYF.

The chain carries TRBV28 and TRBJ1-5; no firm D call. V was pared by 5 bases and J by 9 bases, with 11 bases between. The CDR3 extends over 12 amino acids. Germline V gene sequence: CDR1 MDHEN, CDR2 SYDVKM. The CDR3, as DNA: TGTGCCAGCAGTCTGCTGCGGGGGCCCCAGCATTTT. This encodes CASSLLRGPQHF.

In its sample, this clone was seen once. This chain joins TRBV11-3 and TRBJ2-5; TRBD1 matches at 10 bases. The trim removed 5 bases at V and 4 bases at J, leaving 7 bases unmatched. Germline assignment: CDR1 SGHNT and CDR2 YENEEA. CDR3 length: 15 amino acids. The CDR3 nucleotides are TGTGCCAGCAGCGCCGCCGGACAGGGGGGAGAGACCCAGTACTTC. Encoded protein: CASSAAGQGGETQYF.

V is TRBV19 and J is TRBJ1-4; the D is unclear. The ends were cut back, 7 bases at V and 3 bases at J, with 15 bases in the middle. The CDR3 sequence is 15 residues long. Looked up from germline, CDR1 is LNHDA and CDR2 is SQIVND (reference sequence). The CDR3 is CASTQRREANEKLFF. The CDR3 nucleotides are TGTGCCAGTACTCAACGAAGGGAGGCTAATGAAAAACTGTTTTTT.

The chain combines TRBV11-3 with TRBJ2-3; 7 positions match TRBD1. Germline CDR1 SGHNT, CDR2 YENEEA. V lost 5 bases, J lost 4 bases, and 3 bases stayed unmatched. This CDR3 contains 13 residues. This CDR3 reads CASSLQGSDTQYF. The CDR3 nucleotides read TGTGCCAGCAGCCTACAGGGGTCAGATACGCAGTATTTT. The entire variable domain, with the rest obtained from reference TRBV11-3 and TRBJ2-3, is as follows: EAGVVQSPRYKIIEKKQPVAFWCNPISGHNTLYWYLQNLGQGPELLIRYENEEAVDDSQLPKDRFSAERLKGVDSTLKIQPAELGDSAVYLCASSLQGSDTQYFGPGTRLTVL.

The chain uses TRBV6-6 and TRBJ2-5; a weak D match, TRBD1 (6 bases). The CDR3 is 15 amino acids. V lost 5 bases and J 2 bases, leaving 15 bases between the germline ends. CDR1 and CDR2 from the germline V gene are MNHNY and SVGAGI (reference sequence). CDR3 residues: CASSNHRDGQETQYF. The CDR3 coding sequence is TGTGCCAGCAGTAATCACAGGGATGGGCAAGAGACCCAGTACTTC.

The V and J genes are TRBV20-1 and TRBJ1-6, with a tentative D call TRBD1 (5 bases). This CDR3 has 12 amino acids. Germline V lookup: CDR1 DFQATT, CDR2 SNEGSKA (reference sequence). Trimming stripped 3 bases from V and 9 bases from J, with 9 bases between. CDR3 region: CSASDTGSPLHF. DNA of the CDR3: TGCAGTGCTAGTGATACAGGTTCACCCCTCCACTTT.

This chain joins TRBV11-2 and TRBJ2-1; D is possibly TRBD1 (6 bases). The germline CDR1 and CDR2 sequences are SGHAT and FQNNGV. The V and J ends lost 4 bases and 0 bases respectively, with 13 bases between them. The length of the CDR3 is 16 residues. CDR3 sequence (DNA): TGTGCCAGCAGCTCCCCCCGAGGGGGCTCCTACAATGAGCAGTTCTTC. The encoded protein is CASSSPRGGSYNEQFF.

The chain links TRBV27 to TRBJ2-7; D call uncertain. CDR1 is MNHEY, CDR2 SMNVEV, per germline (reference sequence). V was cut by 7 bases and J by 3 bases, with 16 bases left in between. CDR3 length: 14 amino acids. This CDR3 reads CASKGTEEYYEQYF. The CDR3 nucleotides are TGTGCCAGCAAAGGAACAGAGGAATACTACGAGCAGTACTTC.

The V call is TRBV27, the J call TRBJ1-1, with 8 nucleotides matching TRBD1. Germline V CDR1 and CDR2: MNHEY, SMNVEV (reference sequence). The V segment lost 6 bases and the J segment 5 bases; nucleotides outside the gene matches: 11. This CDR3 has 15 residues. The CDR3 coding sequence is TGTGCCAGCAGGGGAGCAGGGGGCCTATTAACTGAAGCTTTCTTT. It yields the protein CASRGAGGLLTEAFF.

V is TRBV7-3 and J is TRBJ2-5, with D possibly TRBD2 on 6 matching bases. Germline values: CDR1 SGHTA, CDR2 FQGTGA. This CDR3 contains 15 residues. V was clipped by 1 base and J by 5 bases, with 14 bases between them. The CDR3 sequence is CASSLMAGKWETQYF. The CDR3, as DNA: TGTGCCAGCAGCTTAATGGCGGGGAAATGGGAGACCCAGTACTTC.

The V gene is TRBV27, the J gene TRBJ1-1; D gene unclear. The germline V gene has CDR1 MNHEY and CDR2 SMNVEV (reference sequence). This CDR3 region has 13 residues. Trimming removed 6 bases at V and 7 bases at J, with 15 bases between. CDR3 protein: CASSPGRVNEAFF. CDR3 nucleotides: TGTGCCAGCAGCCCGGGGAGGGTGAATGAAGCTTTCTTT.